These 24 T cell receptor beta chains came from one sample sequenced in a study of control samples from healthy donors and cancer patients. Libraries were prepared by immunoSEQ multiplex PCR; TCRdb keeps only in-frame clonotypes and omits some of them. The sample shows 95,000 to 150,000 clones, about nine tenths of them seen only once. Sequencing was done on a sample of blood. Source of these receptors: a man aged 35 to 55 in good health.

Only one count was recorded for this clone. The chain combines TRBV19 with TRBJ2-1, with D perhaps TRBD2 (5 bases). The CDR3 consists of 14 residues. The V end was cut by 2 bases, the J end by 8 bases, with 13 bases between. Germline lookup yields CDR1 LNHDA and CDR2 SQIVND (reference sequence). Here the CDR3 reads CASSISGTSDEQFF. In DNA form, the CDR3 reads TGTGCCAGTAGTATAAGCGGCACGTCGGATGAGCAGTTCTTC. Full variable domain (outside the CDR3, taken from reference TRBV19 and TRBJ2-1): DGGITQSPKYLFRKEGQNVTLSCEQNLNHDAMYWYRQDPGQGLRLIYYSQIVNDFQKGDIAEGYSVSREKKESFPLTVTSAQKNPTAFYLCASSISGTSDEQFFGPGTRLTVL.

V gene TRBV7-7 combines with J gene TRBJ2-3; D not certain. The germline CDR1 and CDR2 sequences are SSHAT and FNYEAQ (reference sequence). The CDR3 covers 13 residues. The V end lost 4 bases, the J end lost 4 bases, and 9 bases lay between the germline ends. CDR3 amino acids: CASSSRWADTQYF. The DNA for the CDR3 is TGTGCCAGCAGCTCCAGGTGGGCAGATACGCAGTATTTT.

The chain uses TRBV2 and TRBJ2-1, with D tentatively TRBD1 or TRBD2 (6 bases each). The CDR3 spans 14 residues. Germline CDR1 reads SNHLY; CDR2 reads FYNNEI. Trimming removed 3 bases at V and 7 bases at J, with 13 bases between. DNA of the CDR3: TGTGCCAGCAGTGAGGAGGGGGGCTGGAATGAGCAGTTCTTC. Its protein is CASSEEGGWNEQFF.

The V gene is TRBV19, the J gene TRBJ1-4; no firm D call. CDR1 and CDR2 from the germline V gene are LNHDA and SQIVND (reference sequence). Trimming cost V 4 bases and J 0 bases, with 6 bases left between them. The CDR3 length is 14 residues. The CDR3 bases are TGTGCCAGTAGTACAGCAGCAACTAATGAAAAACTGTTTTTT. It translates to CASSTAATNEKLFF.

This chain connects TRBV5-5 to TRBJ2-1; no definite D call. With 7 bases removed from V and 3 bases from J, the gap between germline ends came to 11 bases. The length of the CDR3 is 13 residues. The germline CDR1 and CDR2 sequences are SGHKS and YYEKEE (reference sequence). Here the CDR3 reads CASPGRIYNEQFF. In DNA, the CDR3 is TGTGCCAGCCCGGGTAGGATCTACAATGAGCAGTTCTTC. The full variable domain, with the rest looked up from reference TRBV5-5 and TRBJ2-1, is DAGVTQSPTHLIKTRGQQVTLRCSPISGHKSVSWYQQVLGQGPQFIFQYYEKEERGRGNFPDRFSARQFPNYSSELNVNALLLGDSALYLCASPGRIYNEQFFGPGTRLTVL.

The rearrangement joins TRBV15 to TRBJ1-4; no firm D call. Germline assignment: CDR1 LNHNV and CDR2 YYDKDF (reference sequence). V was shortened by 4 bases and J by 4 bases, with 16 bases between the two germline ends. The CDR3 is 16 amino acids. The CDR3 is CATSITRTVYNEKLFF. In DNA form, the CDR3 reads TGTGCCACCAGCATTACCAGGACTGTTTATAATGAAAAACTGTTTTTT. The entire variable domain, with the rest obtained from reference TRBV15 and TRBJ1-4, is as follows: DAMVIQNPRYQVTQFGKPVTLSCSQTLNHNVMYWYQQKSSQAPKLLFHYYDKDFNNEADTPDNFQSRRPNTSFCFLDIRSPGLGDTAMYLCATSITRTVYNEKLFFGSGTQLSVL.

The CDR3: CASSWRGEVTDTQYF. The DNA of the CDR3 is TGTGCCAGCAGCTGGCGGGGCGAGGTGACAGATACGCAGTATTTT. The V call is TRBV7-9, the J call TRBJ2-3; a weak D match, TRBD2 (6 bases). From germline, CDR1 is SEHNR and CDR2 FQNEAQ (reference sequence). CDR3 length equals 15 residues. Trimming removed 4 bases at V and 3 bases at J, with 14 bases between.

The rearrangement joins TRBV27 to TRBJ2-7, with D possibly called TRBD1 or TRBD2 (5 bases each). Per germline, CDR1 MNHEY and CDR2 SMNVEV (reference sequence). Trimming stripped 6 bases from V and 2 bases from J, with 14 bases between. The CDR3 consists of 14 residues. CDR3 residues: CASSLQGPPYEQYF. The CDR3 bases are TGTGCCAGCAGCTTGCAGGGACCCCCCTACGAGCAGTACTTC.

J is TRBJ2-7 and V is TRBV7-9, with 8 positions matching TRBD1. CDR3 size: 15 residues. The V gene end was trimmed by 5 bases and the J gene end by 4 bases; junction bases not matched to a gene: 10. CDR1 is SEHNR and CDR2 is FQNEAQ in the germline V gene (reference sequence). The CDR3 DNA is TGTGCCAGCAGCCAAGGGACAGGAGGGGCTTACGAGCAGTACTTC. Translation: CASSQGTGGAYEQYF.

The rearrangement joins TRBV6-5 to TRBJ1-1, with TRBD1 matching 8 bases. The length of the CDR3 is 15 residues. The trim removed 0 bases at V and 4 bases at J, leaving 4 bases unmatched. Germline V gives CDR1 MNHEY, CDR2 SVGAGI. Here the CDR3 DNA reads TGTGCCAGCAGTTACTCGAGCAGGGGGCGCACTGAAGCTTTCTTT. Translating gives CASSYSSRGRTEAFF.

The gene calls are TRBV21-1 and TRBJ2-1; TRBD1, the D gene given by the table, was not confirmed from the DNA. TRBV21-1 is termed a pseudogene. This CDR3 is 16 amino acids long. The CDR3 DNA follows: TGTGCCAGCAGCAAACCGGGACAGGGTGAATCCAATGAGCAGTTCTTC. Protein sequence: CASSKPGQGESNEQFF.

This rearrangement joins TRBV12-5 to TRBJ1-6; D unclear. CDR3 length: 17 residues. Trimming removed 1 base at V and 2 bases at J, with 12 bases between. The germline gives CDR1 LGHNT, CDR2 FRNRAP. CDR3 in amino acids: CASGLDHGSPYNSPLHF. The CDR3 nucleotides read TGTGCTAGTGGTTTGGATCATGGTTCTCCCTATAATTCACCCCTCCACTTT.

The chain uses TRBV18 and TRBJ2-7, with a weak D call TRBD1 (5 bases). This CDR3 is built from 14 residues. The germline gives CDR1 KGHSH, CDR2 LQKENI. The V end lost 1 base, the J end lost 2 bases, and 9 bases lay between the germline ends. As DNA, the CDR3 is TGTGCCAGCTCACCACGCGGCAGGGCCTACGAGCAGTACTTC. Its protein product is CASSPRGRAYEQYF.

The CDR3 protein is CASSILLTPSSYNEQFF. CDR3 sequence (DNA): TGTGCCAGTAGTATTCTATTGACGCCGAGCTCCTACAATGAGCAGTTCTTC. V is TRBV19 and J is TRBJ2-1; no firm D call. This CDR3 contains 17 residues. V lost 3 bases and J lost 0, with 15 bases in between. Germline CDR1 reads LNHDA; CDR2 reads SQIVND (reference sequence).

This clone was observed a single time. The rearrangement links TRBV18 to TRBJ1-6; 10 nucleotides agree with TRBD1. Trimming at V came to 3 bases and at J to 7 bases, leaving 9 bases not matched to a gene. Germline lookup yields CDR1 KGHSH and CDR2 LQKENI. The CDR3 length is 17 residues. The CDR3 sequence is CASSPAPRTGGNSPLHF. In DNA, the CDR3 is TGTGCCAGCTCACCCGCCCCCCGGACAGGGGGGAATTCACCCCTCCACTTT.

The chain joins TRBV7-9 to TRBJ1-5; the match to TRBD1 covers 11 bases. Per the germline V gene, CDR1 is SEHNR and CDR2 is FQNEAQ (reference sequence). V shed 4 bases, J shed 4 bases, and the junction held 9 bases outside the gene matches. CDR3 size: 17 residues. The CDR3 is CASSSGGQGVRNQPQHF. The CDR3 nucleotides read TGTGCCAGCAGCTCAGGGGGACAGGGGGTACGGAATCAGCCCCAGCATTTT.

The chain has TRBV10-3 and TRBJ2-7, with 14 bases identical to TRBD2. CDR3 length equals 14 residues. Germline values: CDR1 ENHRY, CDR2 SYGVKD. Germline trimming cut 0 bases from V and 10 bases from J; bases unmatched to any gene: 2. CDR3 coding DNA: TGTGCCATCAGTGAGTCGGGACTAGCGGGGGCCCAGTACTTC. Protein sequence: CAISESGLAGAQYF.

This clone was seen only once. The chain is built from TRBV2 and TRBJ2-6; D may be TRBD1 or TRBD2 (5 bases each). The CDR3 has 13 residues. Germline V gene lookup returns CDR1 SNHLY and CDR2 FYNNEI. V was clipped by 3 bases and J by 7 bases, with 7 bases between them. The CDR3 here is CASSDRDANVLTF. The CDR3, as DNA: TGTGCCAGCAGTGACCGGGACGCCAACGTCCTGACTTTC.

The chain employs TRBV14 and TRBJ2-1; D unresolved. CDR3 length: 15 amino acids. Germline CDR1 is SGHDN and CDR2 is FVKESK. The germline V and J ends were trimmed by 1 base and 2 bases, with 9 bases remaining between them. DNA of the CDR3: TGTGCCAGCAGCCAAGCAGGCTGGACCTACAATGAGCAGTTCTTC. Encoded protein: CASSQAGWTYNEQFF.

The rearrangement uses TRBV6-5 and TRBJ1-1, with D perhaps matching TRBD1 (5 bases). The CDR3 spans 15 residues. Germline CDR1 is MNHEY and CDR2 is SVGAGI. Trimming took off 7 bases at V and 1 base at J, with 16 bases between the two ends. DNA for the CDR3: TGTGCCAGCATCCGGGGCGCTCCGAGGAACACTGAAGCTTTCTTT. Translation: CASIRGAPRNTEAFF.

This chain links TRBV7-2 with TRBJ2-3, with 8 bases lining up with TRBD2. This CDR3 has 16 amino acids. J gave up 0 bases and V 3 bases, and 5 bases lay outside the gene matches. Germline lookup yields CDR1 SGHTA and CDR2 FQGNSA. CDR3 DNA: TGTGCCAGCAGCTTGGGTCGGGGGGGGAGCACAGATACGCAGTATTTT. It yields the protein CASSLGRGGSTDTQYF.

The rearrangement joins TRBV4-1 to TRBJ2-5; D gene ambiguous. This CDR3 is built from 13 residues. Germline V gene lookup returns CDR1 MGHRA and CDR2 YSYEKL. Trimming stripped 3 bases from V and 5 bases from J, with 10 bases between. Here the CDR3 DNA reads TGCGCCAGCAGCCATCCCCCAGAGGAGACCCAGTACTTC. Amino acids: CASSHPPEETQYF.

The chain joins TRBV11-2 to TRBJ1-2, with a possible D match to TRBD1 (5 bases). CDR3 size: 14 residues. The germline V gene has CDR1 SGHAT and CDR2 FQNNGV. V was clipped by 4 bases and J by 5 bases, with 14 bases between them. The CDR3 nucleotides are TGTGCCAGCAGCTCTTCCGGGGGAGGGTATGGCTACACCTTC. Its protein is CASSSSGGGYGYTF.

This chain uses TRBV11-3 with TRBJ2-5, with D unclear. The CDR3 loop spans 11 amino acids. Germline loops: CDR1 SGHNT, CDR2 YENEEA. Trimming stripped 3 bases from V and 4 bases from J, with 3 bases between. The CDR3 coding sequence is TGTGCCAGCAGCTTCGGAGAGACCCAGTACTTC. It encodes CASSFGETQYF.